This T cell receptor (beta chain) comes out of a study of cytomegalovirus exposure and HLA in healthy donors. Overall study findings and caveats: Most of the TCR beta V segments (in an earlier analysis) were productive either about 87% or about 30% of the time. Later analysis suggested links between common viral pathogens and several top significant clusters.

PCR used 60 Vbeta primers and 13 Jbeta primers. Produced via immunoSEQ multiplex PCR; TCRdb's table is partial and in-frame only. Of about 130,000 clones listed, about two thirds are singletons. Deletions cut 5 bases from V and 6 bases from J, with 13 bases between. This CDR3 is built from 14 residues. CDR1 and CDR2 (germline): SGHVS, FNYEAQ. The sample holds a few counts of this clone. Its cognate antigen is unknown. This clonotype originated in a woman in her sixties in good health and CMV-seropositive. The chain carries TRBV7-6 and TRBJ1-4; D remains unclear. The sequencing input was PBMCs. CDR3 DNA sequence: TGTGCCAGCAGCCTCCTCAGATTGGATGAAAAACTGTTTTTT. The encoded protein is CASSLLRLDEKLFF.